These 19 T cell receptor beta chains share one sample of origin, sequenced in a study of regulatory T cells in long-lasting Graves disease. Described time point: persistent/refractory GD, antithyroid drugs over 5 years with positive TRAb. PBMCs were the source of the RNA used for TCR sequencing. Construction of the TCR beta libraries employed iRepertoire HTBI primers in conjunction with Arm-PCR of CDR3 regions. TCRdb re-analysed the multiplex PCR reads in MiXCR, keeping a single row per CDR3 protein. The sample has 400,000 to 600,000 distinct CDR3 sequences, 20% to 25% seen once. The sequencing used peripheral blood mononuclear cells (PBMCs), collected when the disease was refractory, from a patient treated with antithyroid drugs. The receptors here all came from a female donor with Graves disease.

In this sample, this clonotype turned up many times. This chain links TRBV28 with TRBJ1-2, with TRBD1 matching over 9 bases. Germline CDR1 is MDHEN and CDR2 is SYDVKM. The V and J ends lost 8 bases and 8 bases, in that order; junction bases with no gene match: 9. The length of the CDR3 is 13 residues. The CDR3 here is CASRRDRARGYTF. CDR3 sequence (DNA): TGTGCCAGCCGCCGGGACAGGGCACGAGGCTACACCTTC.

The J gene is TRBJ2-5, the V gene TRBV30, with D maybe TRBD1 (5 bases). There are 14 residues in the CDR3. V was pared by 3 bases and J by 5 bases, with 16 bases between. Per germline, CDR1 GTSNPN and CDR2 SVGIG (reference sequence). CDR3 DNA: TGTGCCTGGAGGGACACTCAATTGCGGGAGACCCAGTACTTC. It codes for CAWRDTQLRETQYF.

The table lists this clonotype with many counts. The chain carries TRBV6-1 and TRBJ2-7; possible D gene TRBD1, 6 bases. Germline CDR1 and CDR2: MNHNS and SASEGT. Trimming pared 7 bases from V and 3 bases from J, leaving 16 bases between. CDR3 size: 14 residues. CDR3 in amino acids: CASKQQGSSYEQYF. CDR3 nucleotide sequence: TGTGCCAGCAAACAACAGGGTTCTAGCTACGAGCAGTACTTC.

Many counts were recorded for this clonotype. This chain connects TRBV5-1 to TRBJ2-7; 10 nucleotides align to TRBD1. The CDR3 spans 13 residues. CDR1 SGHRS and CDR2 YFSETQ come from the germline V gene. Trimming at V came to 7 bases and at J to 6 bases, leaving 7 bases not matched to a gene. Written as DNA, the CDR3 is TGCGCCAGCGCTGGGACAGGGGTCTCCGAGCAGTACTTC. This translates into CASAGTGVSEQYF.

V gene TRBV20-1 combines with J gene TRBJ1-1; D is undetermined. The CDR3 totals 8 residues. V lost 3 bases, J lost 8 bases, and 1 base lay in between. In germline, CDR1 is DFQATT, CDR2 SNEGSKA (reference sequence). CDR3 loop: CSAREAFF. CDR3 nucleotide sequence: TGCAGTGCTAGGGAAGCTTTCTTT.

This clonotype showed up many times. In DNA form, the CDR3 reads TGTGCCAGCAGCTTAGGGGGAGGGCCTTGGGAGACCCAGTACTTC. Residues: CASSLGGGPWETQYF. The rearrangement uses TRBV5-8 and TRBJ2-4; perhaps TRBD2 as D (7 bases). The J call may be mistaken, given a closer DNA end match to TRBJ2-5. This CDR3 has 15 residues. CDR1 is SGHTS, CDR2 YDEGEE, per germline.

This chain joins TRBV10-3 and TRBJ2-7; possible D gene TRBD2, 6 bases. The V end lost 6 bases, the J end lost 3 bases, and 15 bases lay between the germline ends. CDR3 size: 14 residues. Germline lookup yields CDR1 ENHRY and CDR2 SYGVKD. The CDR3 is CAISDSSDFYEQYF. The DNA of the CDR3 is TGTGCCATCAGCGATTCTAGCGACTTCTACGAGCAGTACTTC.

The chain couples TRBV4-1 to TRBJ1-2; D unclear. V lost 0 bases and J lost 4, with 12 bases in between. Germline CDR1 reads MGHRA; CDR2 reads YSYEKL. CDR3 length equals 15 residues. DNA for the CDR3: TGCGCCAGCAGCCAAGAGGCCCTTAAGGGCTATGGCTACACCTTC. Translated: CASSQEALKGYGYTF.

This clonotype has ten or more counts. V usage is TRBV7-8 and J usage is TRBJ1-2; 7 positions match TRBD1. This CDR3 has 19 residues. Germline CDR1 SGHVS, CDR2 FQNEAQ. With 0 bases clipped from V and 0 bases from J, the junction kept 13 bases outside the gene matches. The CDR3 loop is CASSLAVPAGGSPNYGYTF. The CDR3 DNA is TGTGCCAGCAGCTTAGCGGTCCCAGCAGGGGGTTCGCCTAACTATGGCTACACCTTC.

This clonotype was seen repeatedly, ten times or more. This chain uses TRBV28 with TRBJ2-7, with a possible D match to TRBD2 (5 bases). Trimming removed 6 bases at V and 3 bases at J, with 12 bases between. The CDR3 runs 13 residues. Germline CDR1 is MDHEN and CDR2 is SYDVKM. CDR3 residues: CASSLLGGYEQYF. For the CDR3, the DNA is TGTGCCAGCAGCTTACTTGGAGGCTACGAGCAGTACTTC.

This clonotype was seen repeatedly, ten times or more. This chain connects TRBV6-1 to TRBJ1-2, with D possibly TRBD1 on 5 matching bases. Germline-derived CDR1 and CDR2 are MNHNS and SASEGT. This CDR3 region has 15 residues. V was shortened by 7 bases and J by 4 bases, with 19 bases between the two germline ends. The CDR3 is CASTYQGLILYGYTF. The CDR3, as DNA: TGTGCCAGCACCTACCAGGGACTGATACTCTATGGCTACACCTTC.

This clonotype appeared a few times. V and J are TRBV7-9 and TRBJ1-2; the D is unclear. This CDR3 has 11 amino acids. Per the germline V gene, CDR1 is SEHNR and CDR2 is FQNEAQ (reference sequence). V gave up 1 base and J gave up 8 bases, with 5 bases separating them. For the CDR3, the DNA is TGTGCCAGCAGCTTAGATGGAGGCTACACCTTC. This translates into CASSLDGGYTF.

This clonotype has a count of ten or more. The chain is built from TRBV6-1 and TRBJ2-7; perhaps TRBD1 as D (6 bases). V lost 1 base to trimming and J lost 6 bases, with 13 bases between them. The germline CDR1 and CDR2 sequences are MNHNS and SASEGT. The CDR3 has 14 residues. In nucleotides, the CDR3 is TGTGCCAGCAGTGAAGTCGTGGGGGCTGGCGAGCAGTACTTC. It translates to CASSEVVGAGEQYF.

This clonotype was counted between two and nine times. This chain uses TRBV9 with TRBJ2-2, with 7 bases matching TRBD1. This CDR3 is built from 15 residues. Per germline, CDR1 SGDLS and CDR2 YYNGEE. The J segment lost 1 base and the V segment lost 4 bases, leaving 4 bases of the junction unmatched. CDR3 loop: CASSTRTGNTGELFF. CDR3 bases: TGTGCCAGCAGCACCCGGACAGGGAACACCGGGGAGCTGTTTTTT.

The sample holds a few counts of this clonotype. V gene TRBV7-8 combines with J gene TRBJ2-5; 7 bases match TRBD1. Germline assignment: CDR1 SGHVS and CDR2 FQNEAQ. CDR3 length: 16 residues. The V gene end was trimmed by 5 bases and the J gene end by 1 base; junction bases not matched to a gene: 10. CDR3 in DNA: TGTGCCAGCAGCCCAGGGGAGACAGGGACCCAAGAGACCCAGTACTTC. It encodes CASSPGETGTQETQYF.

This chain connects TRBV24-1 to TRBJ2-3; the D gene is possibly TRBD2 (6 bases). V lost 3 bases to trimming and J lost 6 bases, with 18 bases between them. The germline V gene encodes CDR1 KGHDR and CDR2 SFDVKD. CDR3 length: 16 residues. CDR3 region: CATSDPPGTLADTQYF. CDR3 in DNA: TGTGCCACCAGTGATCCCCCCGGGACTCTCGCCGATACGCAGTATTTT.

The rearrangement uses TRBV5-1 and TRBJ1-1; D is possibly TRBD1 (6 bases). V lost 0 bases to trimming and J lost 2 bases, with 11 bases between them. The germline gives CDR1 SGHRS, CDR2 YFSETQ. The CDR3 contains 15 residues. The CDR3 DNA reads TGCGCCAGCAGCTTGGCCTTAGGGGGTAACACTGAAGCTTTCTTT. Residues: CASSLALGGNTEAFF.

To note about this clonotype: No conserved phenylalanine or tryptophan ends this CDR3, so it is likely a read error. V gene TRBV5-1 combines with J gene TRBJ2-7; 7 positions agree with TRBD1. Trimming removed 1 base from V and 0 bases from J; junction bases left unmatched: 4. Per the germline V gene, CDR1 is SGHRS and CDR2 is YFSETQ. The CDR3 consists of 15 residues. The CDR3 bases are TGCGCCAGCAGCTTGACAGGGGTGGGCTCCTACGAGCAGTACCTC. Translation gives CASSLTGVGSYEQYL.

The V gene is TRBV7-3, the J gene TRBJ2-6; 7 nucleotides match TRBD2. V was clipped by 2 bases and J by 0 bases; unmatched bases: 7. The CDR3 length is 18 residues. Germline V CDR1 and CDR2: SGHTA, FQGTGA. CDR3 sequence: CASSLGRGPVSGANVLTF. In nucleotides, the CDR3 is TGTGCCAGCAGCTTAGGGAGGGGACCAGTCTCTGGGGCCAACGTCCTGACTTTC.